A single sample is the source of the 17 T cell receptor beta chains below, sequenced in a study of T cells in Graves' hyperthyroidism and ophthalmopathy. Authors of the study amplified TCR beta CDR3 regions from RNA transcripts. HTBI primers were employed in a first-round RT-PCR of the TCR CDR3. Using its own MiXCR run on the multiplex PCR reads, TCRdb lists one record per CDR3 protein. The table lists about 560,000 distinct CDR3 sequences, about half of them singletons. The source material was peripheral blood or thyroid tissue (not recorded which). The receptors originated from a woman aged 18-29 years with Graves' hyperthyroidism.

This clonotype was detected ten times or more. V gene TRBV7-9 combines with J gene TRBJ1-1; D gene uncertain. From germline, CDR1 is SEHNR and CDR2 FQNEAQ (reference sequence). CDR3 length equals 13 residues. The V end was cut by 1 base, the J end by 3 bases, with 6 bases between. CDR3 sequence: CASSLDMDTEAFF. CDR3 nucleotide sequence: TGTGCCAGCAGCTTAGACATGGACACTGAAGCTTTCTTT.

A few counts support this clonotype. This rearrangement joins TRBV29-1 to TRBJ2-7; 8 nucleotides line up with TRBD2. J gave up 6 bases and V 4 bases, and 11 bases lay outside the gene matches. The CDR3 has 14 residues. The germline CDR1 and CDR2 sequences are SQVTM and ANQGSEA. CDR3 protein: CSVGTSGSGGEQYF. DNA of the CDR3: TGCAGCGTTGGGACCAGCGGGAGTGGAGGCGAGCAGTACTTC.

There are a few counts of this clonotype. CDR3 sequence reads: CASSYWTALNQPQHF. For the CDR3, the DNA is TGTGCCAGCAGTTACTGGACGGCTCTCAATCAGCCCCAGCATTTT. The chain couples TRBV12-3 or TRBV12-4 to TRBJ1-5, with no clear D. V lost 4 bases and J 3 bases, leaving 13 bases between the germline ends. The CDR3 sequence is 15 residues long.

This clonotype occurred many times. This chain links TRBV12-3 or TRBV12-4 with TRBJ1-4; D unclear. Trimming left V 5 bases short and J 5 bases short, with 0 bases between. This CDR3 spans 10 amino acids. CDR3 coding DNA: TGTGCCAGCAGTAATGAAAAACTGTTTTTT. Its translation is CASSNEKLFF.

Only a few counts were recorded for this clonotype. The V and J genes are TRBV24-1 and TRBJ1-2; 9 bases line up with TRBD1. The length of the CDR3 is 15 residues. Germline V CDR1 and CDR2: KGHDR, SFDVKD. The junction had 12 bases not matched to a gene; V was cut back by 9 bases and J by 5 bases. CDR3 coding DNA: TGTGCCACCCGCCGGACAGGGGTCTTCGGTTATGGCTACACCTTC. It encodes CATRRTGVFGYGYTF.

This clonotype occurred many times. The chain joins TRBV2 to TRBJ1-1; tentatively, D is TRBD1 (6 bases). Germline lookup yields CDR1 SNHLY and CDR2 FYNNEI. The CDR3 has 14 residues. The V end lost 7 bases, the J end lost 0 bases, and 12 bases lay between the germline ends. The DNA for the CDR3 is TGTGCCAGCATCCCAGGACAGCTGAACACTGAAGCTTTCTTT. Its protein product is CASIPGQLNTEAFF.

V is TRBV29-1 and J is TRBJ1-5, with TRBD1 matching 8 bases. The CDR3 is 15 amino acids. Germline V lookup: CDR1 SQVTM, CDR2 ANQGSEA. V gave up 0 bases and J gave up 4 bases; unmatched junction bases: 5. CDR3 sequence: CSVEDQGAGNQPQHF. The CDR3 bases are TGCAGCGTTGAAGATCAGGGGGCAGGTAATCAGCCCCAGCATTTT.

The rearrangement uses TRBV4-1 and TRBJ1-1; D ambiguous. V lost 4 bases to trimming and J lost 1 base, with 13 bases between them. Germline lookup yields CDR1 MGHRA and CDR2 YSYEKL. The CDR3 spans 15 residues. The CDR3 DNA follows: TGCGCCAGCAGCCCTAACTTAGGGAAGAACACTGAAGCTTTCTTT. Protein sequence: CASSPNLGKNTEAFF.

This clonotype was detected once. A read error is possible here, since a much larger clone lies one base away. The CDR3 sequence is CAISERDRYSYGQYF. The CDR3 coding sequence is TGTGCCATCAGTGAGAGAGACAGGTACTCCTACGGGCAGTACTTC. The rearrangement links TRBV10-3 to TRBJ2-7; tentative D call: TRBD1 (6 bases). This CDR3 comprises 15 residues. Germline values: CDR1 ENHRY, CDR2 SYGVKD.

In regard to this clonotype: The conserved phenylalanine or tryptophan normally closing the CDR3 is absent here, so this likely arose from a read error. The chain links TRBV2 to TRBJ1-2; no clear D. Trimming left V 5 bases short and J 6 bases short, with 7 bases between. CDR1 and CDR2 from the germline V gene are SNHLY and FYNNEI. The CDR3 contains 11 residues. The CDR3 nucleotides are TGTGCCAGCAGTACGGGTCATGGCTACACCCTC. Its translation: CASSTGHGYTL.

The chain is built from TRBV9 and TRBJ2-7; D unclear. CDR1 and CDR2 (germline): SGDLS, YYNGEE. V shed 5 bases and J shed 3 bases, with 15 bases lying between them. CDR3 length: 14 residues. CDR3 sequence: CASSRAEARYEQYF. The CDR3 DNA follows: TGTGCCAGCAGTCGGGCGGAAGCCCGCTACGAGCAGTACTTC.

This clonotype was picked up many times. The chain couples TRBV2 to TRBJ1-5, with D tentatively TRBD1 (5 bases). The CDR3 totals 14 residues. Germline V gives CDR1 SNHLY, CDR2 FYNNEI. V shed 3 bases and J shed 4 bases, with 10 bases lying between them. The CDR3 nucleotides read TGTGCCAGCAGTGAGAGGCGGGGGAATCAGCCCCAGCATTTT. Residues: CASSERRGNQPQHF. The full variable domain, completed using reference TRBV2 and TRBJ1-5, is EPEVTQTPSHQVTQMGQEVILRCVPISNHLYFYWYRQILGQKVEFLVSFYNNEISEKSEIFDDQFSVERPDGSNFTLKIRSTKLEDSAMYFCASSERRGNQPQHFGDGTRLSIL.

This clonotype came up a few times. The chain employs TRBV19 and TRBJ1-1; maybe TRBD1 (6 bases). In germline, CDR1 is LNHDA, CDR2 SQIVND (reference sequence). CDR3 length equals 15 residues. Deletions cut 5 bases from V and 1 base from J, with 14 bases between. The CDR3 loop is CASSPHRDWNTEAFF. The CDR3 bases are TGTGCCAGTAGTCCTCACAGGGATTGGAACACTGAAGCTTTCTTT.

The gene calls are TRBV19 and TRBJ1-1, with D unclear. Trimming left V 6 bases short and J 5 bases short, with 19 bases between. The CDR3 has 15 amino acids. Per the germline V gene, CDR1 is LNHDA and CDR2 is SQIVND (reference sequence). The CDR3 bases are TGTGCCAGTAGCCATCAACGGAGGTCCGGGACTGAAGCTTTCTTT. Its protein product is CASSHQRRSGTEAFF. The full variable domain, in which reference TRBV19 and TRBJ1-1 provide the parts outside the CDR3, is DGGITQSPKYLFRKEGQNVTLSCEQNLNHDAMYWYRQDPGQGLRLIYYSQIVNDFQKGDIAEGYSVSREKKESFPLTVTSAQKNPTAFYLCASSHQRRSGTEAFFGQGTRLTVV.

This clonotype showed up many times. V is TRBV15 and J is TRBJ1-2, with 10 bases fitting TRBD1. J lost 6 bases, V lost 3 bases, and 10 bases had no gene match. The germline V gene has CDR1 LNHNV and CDR2 YYDKDF (reference sequence). The CDR3 totals 16 residues. CDR3 in DNA: TGTGCCACCAGCAGTCATGGGACAGGGGCATGGGATGGCTACACCTTC. This codes for CATSSHGTGAWDGYTF.

There are many counts of this clonotype. This chain joins TRBV19 and TRBJ1-5, with D perhaps TRBD1 (5 bases). CDR1 is LNHDA and CDR2 is SQIVND in the germline V gene (reference sequence). This CDR3 is 16 amino acids long. V gave up 5 bases and J gave up 1 base, with 15 bases separating them. The CDR3 sequence: CASSPRGGASNQPQHF. The CDR3 DNA reads TGTGCCAGTAGTCCCCGGGGAGGGGCGAGCAATCAGCCCCAGCATTTT. The variable domain in full, completed from reference TRBV19 and TRBJ1-5, reads DGGITQSPKYLFRKEGQNVTLSCEQNLNHDAMYWYRQDPGQGLRLIYYSQIVNDFQKGDIAEGYSVSREKKESFPLTVTSAQKNPTAFYLCASSPRGGASNQPQHFGDGTRLSIL.

This clonotype has just a few counts. The chain combines TRBV12-3 or TRBV12-4 with TRBJ1-2; D not certain. The CDR3 has 14 residues. V gave up 10 bases and J gave up 4 bases, with 19 bases separating them. The CDR3 DNA follows: TGTGCCACCTATCCTTCCGGTTCTAGCTATGGCTACACCTTC. Translation: CATYPSGSSYGYTF.